The 27 T cell receptor beta chains in this list originate from one sample, sequenced in a study of T cell repertoires in cytomegalovirus infection. TCRdb reanalysed the reads using MiXCR and keeps one entry per CDR3 protein. The data show about 400,000 distinct CDR3 sequences, with approximately 35% seen just once and roughly 14% held by the top ten. These receptors are not linked to any known antigen. Sequenced here: cultured PBMCs, sampled from culture after CMV antigen stimulation. The receptors derive from a human donor in good health (CMV status not recorded). Some clones in this sample may be carry-over from other donors' samples.

This clonotype showed up just a few times. V usage is TRBV6-2 or TRBV6-3 and J usage is TRBJ2-7, with 7 nucleotides matching TRBD2. This CDR3 contains 14 residues. The V and J ends lost 0 bases and 6 bases, in that order; junction bases with no gene match: 5. In germline, CDR1 is MNHEY, CDR2 SVGEGT. CDR3: CASSYSTSGGEQYV. CDR3 sequence (DNA): TGTGCCAGCAGTTACTCGACATCGGGGGGCGAGCAGTACGTC.

This clonotype was counted a few times. The chain recombines TRBV7-9 with TRBJ2-5; 8 bases are shared with TRBD1. Germline lookup yields CDR1 SEHNR and CDR2 FQNEAQ (reference sequence). V shed 6 bases and J 4 bases; nucleotides not matched to a gene: 10. The CDR3 covers 15 residues. The CDR3 sequence is CASSDKQGDGETQYF. CDR3 in DNA: TGTGCCAGCAGTGACAAACAGGGGGATGGAGAGACCCAGTACTTC.

The chain carries TRBV6-2 or TRBV6-3 and TRBJ2-1; 11 bases agree with TRBD2. Losses at the gene ends were 8 bases for V and 3 bases for J; bases not matched to a gene: 9. The V gene's germline CDR1 is MNHEY and CDR2 SVGEGT. This CDR3 contains 16 residues. The CDR3 coding sequence is TGTGCCAGCGGCGAGCAGGGACTAGCGGTCTACAATGAGCAGTTCTTC. It yields the protein CASGEQGLAVYNEQFF.

This clonotype was found many times. The rearrangement uses TRBV4-1 and TRBJ2-6; D is undetermined. V was shortened by 6 bases and J by 0 bases, with 18 bases between the two germline ends. CDR1 and CDR2 (germline): MGHRA, YSYEKL. This CDR3 is 18 amino acids long. The CDR3 DNA reads TGCGCCAGCAGTCGTTCCGGACCTACTGGCTCTGGGGCCAACGTCCTGACTTTC. As protein: CASSRSGPTGSGANVLTF.

This clonotype was detected only a few times. CDR3 DNA: TGTGCCACCAGCAGAGATCCGGGCCGTAGGGCAGATACGCAGTATTTT. Its protein product is CATSRDPGRRADTQYF. This chain connects TRBV15 to TRBJ2-3; D gene unclear. V was shortened by 0 bases and J by 4 bases, with 14 bases between the two germline ends. Germline lookup yields CDR1 LNHNV and CDR2 YYDKDF (reference sequence). CDR3 length: 16 residues.

This chain joins TRBV6-1 and TRBJ2-1, with 9 bases aligning to TRBD1. This CDR3 comprises 15 residues. The trim removed 7 bases at V and 8 bases at J, leaving 12 bases unmatched. The V gene's germline CDR1 is MNHNS and CDR2 SASEGT. CDR3 sequence: CASTNGWDRDHEQFF. The CDR3 DNA is TGTGCCAGCACCAATGGATGGGACAGGGACCATGAGCAGTTCTTC.

The CDR3 is CASSFMGFDGYTF. The CDR3 region has the DNA TGTGCCAGCAGTTTTATGGGTTTTGATGGCTACACCTTC. The chain has TRBV28 and TRBJ1-2; the D is unclear. V was clipped by 3 bases and J by 6 bases, with 11 bases between them. The CDR3 is 13 amino acids. CDR1 and CDR2 from the germline V gene are MDHEN and SYDVKM.

V usage is TRBV7-2 and J usage is TRBJ2-5, with D possibly TRBD1 on 6 matching bases. CDR3 size: 15 residues. V was trimmed by 3 bases and J by 2 bases, leaving 13 bases between them. Germline V lookup: CDR1 SGHTA, CDR2 FQGNSA. CDR3 coding DNA: TGTGCCAGCAGCTTCAAGACAGGCCGACAAGAGACCCAGTACTTC. Its translation: CASSFKTGRQETQYF.

CDR3 region: CSAVGQGLAPPYF. The CDR3 DNA sequence: TGCAGTGCTGTGGGACAGGGCCTCGCTCCACCGTACTTC. The chain couples TRBV20-1 to TRBJ2-5; 9 positions match TRBD1. V dropped 5 bases and J dropped 13; count of bases not matched to a gene: 14. CDR3 size: 13 residues. Germline V gene lookup returns CDR1 DFQATT and CDR2 SNEGSKA (reference sequence).

This chain joins TRBV20-1 and TRBJ1-2; D is possibly TRBD1 (5 bases). V lost 5 bases and J lost 3, with 16 bases in between. Per germline, CDR1 DFQATT and CDR2 SNEGSKA (reference sequence). The CDR3 length is 14 residues. The chain's CDR3 is CSAGDGGGYYGYTF. CDR3 DNA: TGCAGTGCTGGGGACGGAGGAGGTTACTATGGCTACACCTTC.

This clonotype was seen more than once but under ten times. The chain has TRBV12-3 or TRBV12-4 and TRBJ1-1; no clear D. The CDR3 consists of 11 residues. V lost 4 bases and J lost 7, with 7 bases in between. This CDR3 is CASSYGVEAFF. The CDR3, as DNA: TGTGCCAGCAGTTATGGGGTTGAAGCTTTCTTT.

This clonotype was counted only a few times. The V gene is TRBV11-3, the J gene TRBJ2-1; 8 nucleotides match TRBD2. The germline gives CDR1 SGHNT, CDR2 YENEEA. This CDR3 comprises 15 residues. Trimming at V came to 4 bases and at J to 9 bases, leaving 11 bases not matched to a gene. The CDR3 region has the DNA TGTGCCAGCAGCTATGGGGGACTAGTCCCCGGTGAGCAGTTCTTC. Protein product: CASSYGGLVPGEQFF.

The CDR3 region has the DNA TGTGCCAGCCGGCAGGGCTCCTACGAGCAGTACTTC. As protein: CASRQGSYEQYF. This chain uses TRBV28 with TRBJ2-7; D perhaps matches TRBD1 (5 bases). Germline V gene data show CDR1 as MDHEN and CDR2 as SYDVKM. Trimming took 8 bases from V and 0 from J, leaving 8 bases between them. The CDR3 loop spans 12 amino acids. Looking up the rest from reference TRBV28 and TRBJ2-7 gives the full variable domain: DVKVTQSSRYLVKRTGEKVFLECVQDMDHENMFWYRQDPGLGLRLIYFSYDVKMKEKGDIPEGYSVSREKKERFSLILESASTNQTSMYLCASRQGSYEQYFGPGTRLTVT.

The chain carries TRBV12-3 or TRBV12-4 and TRBJ1-4; TRBD1 agrees at 9 bases. The CDR3 runs 12 residues. The J segment lost 6 bases and the V segment lost 8 bases, leaving 1 base of the junction unmatched. The chain's CDR3 is CASGTGYEKLFF. CDR3 nucleotide sequence: TGTGCCAGCGGGACAGGGTATGAAAAACTGTTTTTT.

The rearrangement links TRBV7-6 to TRBJ1-5, with 7 bases lining up with TRBD1. Unmatched junction bases numbered 11, after V lost 2 bases and J lost 7 bases. Germline CDR1 is SGHVS and CDR2 is FNYEAQ. This CDR3 is 16 amino acids long. The chain's CDR3 is CASSLWPTGSHQPQHF. The CDR3 DNA reads TGTGCCAGCAGCTTATGGCCGACAGGGTCACACCAGCCCCAGCATTTT.

The chain employs TRBV7-4 and TRBJ1-1; 8 nucleotides align to TRBD1. Trimming at V came to 6 bases and at J to 7 bases, leaving 1 base not matched to a gene. The CDR3 extends over 11 amino acids. Germline V gene lookup returns CDR1 SGHVT and CDR2 SQSDAQ. CDR3 sequence: CASRTGVEAFF. CDR3 DNA: TGTGCCAGCAGGACAGGGGTTGAAGCTTTCTTT.

This clonotype occurred a few times. V usage is TRBV20-1 and J usage is TRBJ2-7; TRBD2 might be the D (6 bases). The germline V gene has CDR1 DFQATT and CDR2 SNEGSKA (reference sequence). V shed 2 bases and J shed 4 bases, with 18 bases lying between them. This CDR3 is 15 amino acids long. CDR3 region: CSARRSGGKRYEQYF. DNA of the CDR3: TGCAGTGCTAGACGGAGTGGGGGGAAGAGATACGAGCAGTACTTC.

This clonotype has more than one count but fewer than ten. The chain uses TRBV7-2 and TRBJ2-1; D gene unclear. The CDR3 sequence is 13 residues long. Trimming stripped 5 bases from V and 5 bases from J, with 10 bases between. CDR1 and CDR2 (germline): SGHTA, FQGNSA. CDR3 coding DNA: TGTGCCAGCAGCCTGCAGACAAACAATGAGCAGTTCTTC. Its translation is CASSLQTNNEQFF.

This clonotype was seen a handful of times. The chain links TRBV27 to TRBJ1-3; D is ambiguous. Germline values: CDR1 MNHEY, CDR2 SMNVEV (reference sequence). The CDR3 covers 13 residues. Trimming took 6 bases from V and 3 from J, leaving 9 bases between them. Here the CDR3 DNA reads TGTGCCAGCAGCCGCGAAATTGGAAACACCATATATTTT. Its protein is CASSREIGNTIYF.

The rearrangement uses TRBV11-2 and TRBJ2-2; 7 bases agree with TRBD2. This CDR3 has 16 amino acids. After removal of 4 bases from V and 3 bases from J, the junction contained 8 bases not matched to a gene. Per the germline V gene, CDR1 is SGHAT and CDR2 is FQNNGV. In nucleotides, the CDR3 is TGTGCCAGCAGCTCGACGAGACTAGCTTACACCGGGGAGCTGTTTTTT. Protein: CASSSTRLAYTGELFF.

The V gene is TRBV5-1, the J gene TRBJ2-1; 9 nucleotides agree with TRBD2. Unmatched junction bases numbered 9, after V lost 2 bases and J lost 6 bases. From germline, CDR1 is SGHRS and CDR2 YFSETQ. This CDR3 comprises 16 residues. The CDR3: CASSLAGGLSPNEQFF. CDR3 sequence (DNA): TGCGCCAGCAGCTTAGCGGGGGGCCTCTCTCCCAATGAGCAGTTCTTC.

In this sample, this clonotype turned up a few times. The V call is TRBV20-1, the J call TRBJ1-1; TRBD1 matches at 8 bases. The CDR3 runs to 17 residues. Per germline, CDR1 DFQATT and CDR2 SNEGSKA (reference sequence). Unmatched junction bases numbered 10, after V lost 1 base and J lost 0 bases. The CDR3 bases are TGCAGTGCTAGAGCCTCGGAGCAGGGGGCTGTGAACACTGAAGCTTTCTTT. Amino acid sequence: CSARASEQGAVNTEAFF.

The sample holds many counts of this clonotype. This sequence joins TRBV7-2 and TRBJ2-3; no reliable D call. The CDR3 spans 16 residues. V dropped 2 bases and J dropped 3 bases, with 15 bases sitting between them. Germline V gene sequence: CDR1 SGHTA, CDR2 FQGNSA. The CDR3 protein is CASSLTEWAPTDTQYF. In DNA form, the CDR3 reads TGTGCCAGCAGCTTAACTGAGTGGGCGCCTACAGATACGCAGTATTTT.

J is TRBJ2-2 and V is TRBV6-2 or TRBV6-3; possibly TRBD2 for D (5 bases). Germline loops: CDR1 MNHEY, CDR2 SVGEGT. This CDR3 contains 17 residues. Deletions cut 7 bases from V and 2 bases from J, with 20 bases between. CDR3 DNA: TGTGCCAGCACCACTCCCGCGGCGGAGGTCAACACCGGGGAGCTGTTTTTT. It is translated as CASTTPAAEVNTGELFF.

The gene calls are TRBV6-1 and TRBJ2-7; no firm D call. The CDR3 length is 14 residues. Between the trimmed V and J ends, which lost 5 bases and 0 bases, there was a span of 11 bases. Germline V gives CDR1 MNHNS, CDR2 SASEGT. CDR3 DNA: TGTGCCAGCAGTTCGACGAGAAGCTCCTACGAGCAGTACTTC. Translation: CASSSTRSSYEQYF.

This chain uses TRBV30 with TRBJ1-2; 7 nucleotides line up with TRBD1. Trimming removed 2 bases from V and 4 bases from J; junction bases left unmatched: 4. This CDR3 has 13 amino acids. Germline V gene sequence: CDR1 GTSNPN, CDR2 SVGIG (reference sequence). The CDR3 is CAWSTGAGYGYTF. In DNA form, the CDR3 reads TGTGCCTGGAGTACAGGGGCGGGCTATGGCTACACCTTC.

This clonotype was counted once. This chain joins TRBV7-4 and TRBJ1-5, with D perhaps matching TRBD1 (6 bases). This CDR3 is 13 amino acids long. V lost 5 bases to trimming and J lost 7 bases, with 12 bases between them. Germline CDR1 reads SGHVT; CDR2 reads SQSDAQ. CDR3 residues: CASSPTGKQPQHF. The CDR3 DNA is TGTGCCAGCAGCCCAACAGGGAAACAGCCCCAGCATTTT.